These 27 T cell receptor beta chains originate from one sample sequenced in a study of T cell responses to AZD1222 COVID-19 vaccine. The method was immunoSEQ multiplex PCR; TCRdb's version includes in-frame clones alone and lacks a portion of them. The profile covers 110,000 or so clones, with around 84% appearing a single time and 17% taken by the ten largest. Source: peripheral blood, taken 28 days after the second AZD1222 dose. The origin of the receptors is an adult who received the AZD1222 COVID-19 vaccine.

V is TRBV5-4 and J is TRBJ2-2; D not resolved. Germline V gives CDR1 SGHNT, CDR2 YYREEE (reference sequence). Trimming removed 0 bases from V and 1 base from J, with 13 bases in between. CDR3 size: 17 residues. CDR3 protein: CASSLAGWRRNTGELFF. The CDR3 bases are TGTGCCAGCAGCTTGGCCGGTTGGCGACGGAACACCGGGGAGCTGTTTTTT.

This chain connects TRBV9 to TRBJ2-7; 10 bases are a match to TRBD2. Germline V gives CDR1 SGDLS, CDR2 YYNGEE. This CDR3 is 14 amino acids long. V was pared by 0 bases and J by 6 bases, with 3 bases of the junction left unmatched. The CDR3 loop is CASSVASGSGEQYF. In DNA, the CDR3 is TGTGCCAGCAGCGTAGCTAGCGGGAGTGGCGAGCAGTACTTC.

This chain uses TRBV19 with TRBJ1-1, with D maybe TRBD1 (6 bases). V lost 4 bases and J lost 3, with 12 bases in between. Germline values: CDR1 LNHDA, CDR2 SQIVND (reference sequence). The CDR3 consists of 14 residues. The CDR3 loop reads CASSRGAADTEAFF. CDR3 nucleotides: TGTGCCAGTAGTAGGGGGGCTGCGGACACTGAAGCTTTCTTT.

The rearrangement joins TRBV7-3 to TRBJ2-5; D unclear. The CDR3 sequence is 14 residues long. Trimming removed 4 bases from V and 5 bases from J, with 14 bases in between. The germline V gene encodes CDR1 SGHTA and CDR2 FQGTGA. CDR3 amino acids: CASSSRASRETQYF. The CDR3 DNA sequence: TGTGCCAGCAGCTCGCGCGCGTCTCGGGAGACCCAGTACTTC.

The chain employs TRBV6-1 and TRBJ1-2, with D possibly matching TRBD1 (6 bases). The length of the CDR3 is 14 residues. The germline V gene has CDR1 MNHNS and CDR2 SASEGT. Deletions cut 2 bases from V and 4 bases from J, with 11 bases between. The CDR3 sequence is CASSESGGPYGYTF. The CDR3 DNA reads as TGTGCCAGCAGTGAATCCGGGGGGCCCTATGGCTACACCTTC.

This clone was recorded once. The chain combines TRBV6-5 with TRBJ1-1; D unclear. V was cut by 6 bases and J by 4 bases, with 15 bases left in between. This CDR3 is built from 14 residues. Germline V CDR1 and CDR2: MNHEY, SVGAGI. The CDR3 spells CASRLVWGGTEAFF. CDR3 DNA: TGTGCCAGCAGGCTTGTTTGGGGTGGCACTGAAGCTTTCTTT.

This clone has just a few counts. The chain combines TRBV7-3 with TRBJ2-7; unclear D gene. Per the germline V gene, CDR1 is SGHTA and CDR2 is FQGTGA. V shed 3 bases and J shed 3 bases, with 9 bases lying between them. The CDR3 has 13 residues. CDR3 sequence (DNA): TGTGCCAGCAGCTTGCAAAGGGACTACGAGCAGTACTTC. It codes for CASSLQRDYEQYF.

This chain joins TRBV30 and TRBJ1-2, with a possible D match to TRBD1 (6 bases). There are 13 residues in the CDR3. V was pared by 2 bases and J by 6 bases, with 13 bases between. Germline values: CDR1 GTSNPN, CDR2 SVGIG (reference sequence). CDR3 DNA sequence: TGTGCCTGGAGTTTATCCGGGGGCCATGGCTACACCTTC. It codes for CAWSLSGGHGYTF.

The V and J genes are TRBV3-1 (or the pseudogene TRBV3-2) and TRBJ1-1; TRBD1 matches 9 bases. CDR1 is LGHDT, CDR2 YNNKEL, per germline (reference sequence). With V trimmed by 4 bases and J by 1 base, 1 base remained unmatched. This CDR3 has 14 residues. The CDR3 reads CASSRDRENTEAFF. The CDR3 DNA reads TGTGCCAGCAGCCGGGACAGGGAGAACACTGAAGCTTTCTTT.

J is TRBJ1-2 and V is TRBV29-1, with 9 bases that match TRBD1. Germline CDR1 and CDR2: SQVTM and ANQGSEA. V shed 6 bases, J shed 4 bases, and the junction held 9 bases outside the gene matches. The CDR3 is made up of 14 amino acids. CDR3 loop: CSVFTGTGPYGYTF. Here the CDR3 DNA reads TGCAGCGTCTTTACCGGGACAGGGCCCTATGGCTACACCTTC.

The V and J genes are TRBV9 and TRBJ2-1; TRBD2 matches 9 bases. There are 17 residues in the CDR3. In germline, CDR1 is SGDLS, CDR2 YYNGEE. J gave up 7 bases and V 3 bases, and 14 bases lay outside the gene matches. CDR3 residues: CASSDGTGTSFPNEQFF. CDR3 sequence (DNA): TGTGCCAGCAGCGACGGAACCGGGACTAGCTTCCCGAATGAGCAGTTCTTC.

CDR3 bases: TGTGCCAGCAGTGAAGGGCGCGGTTCCTACGAGCAGTACTTC. It yields the protein CASSEGRGSYEQYF. The J gene is TRBJ2-7, the V gene TRBV2, with D hard to call. There are 14 residues in the CDR3. V gave up 1 base and J gave up 1 base, with 8 bases separating them. Germline V gene data show CDR1 as SNHLY and CDR2 as FYNNEI.

The genes are TRBV9 and TRBJ1-1; 8 positions agree with TRBD1. This CDR3 spans 14 amino acids. The V segment lost 6 bases and the J segment 1 base; nucleotides outside the gene matches: 5. Germline CDR1 is SGDLS and CDR2 is YYNGEE. CDR3 DNA sequence: TGTGCCAGCACCAGACAGGGGACGAACACTGAAGCTTTCTTT. This gives the protein CASTRQGTNTEAFF.

The chain recombines TRBV3-1 (or the pseudogene TRBV3-2) with TRBJ1-4; no clear D gene. V was shortened by 1 base and J by 11 bases, with 11 bases between the two germline ends. The CDR3 consists of 13 residues. Per the germline V gene, CDR1 is LGHDT and CDR2 is YNNKEL (reference sequence). CDR3 DNA sequence: TGTGCCAGCAGCCAAGTGGGCAGTCGGAAACTGTTTTTT. Translation: CASSQVGSRKLFF.

This chain uses TRBV5-6 with TRBJ2-5, with 9 bases matching TRBD1. The V segment lost 4 bases and the J segment 5 bases; nucleotides outside the gene matches: 6. This CDR3 comprises 14 residues. Germline CDR1 reads SGHDT; CDR2 reads YYEEEE. The CDR3 DNA reads as TGTGCCAGCAGCCTAACAGGGGGCCGGGAGACCCAGTACTTC. Protein product: CASSLTGGRETQYF. The full variable domain, in which reference TRBV5-6 and TRBJ2-5 provide the parts outside the CDR3, is DAGVTQSPTHLIKTRGQQVTLRCSPKSGHDTVSWYQQALGQGPQFIFQYYEEEERQRGNFPDRFSGHQFPNYSSELNVNALLLGDSALYLCASSLTGGRETQYFGPGTRLLVL.

This chain links TRBV19 with TRBJ1-2; 7 bases fit TRBD1. The CDR3 consists of 13 residues. V lost 6 bases to trimming and J lost 5 bases; unmatched junction nucleotides: 6. CDR1 and CDR2 from the germline V gene are LNHDA and SQIVND (reference sequence). The CDR3 DNA follows: TGTGCCAGTAGCCCTCAGGGGGAGTATGGCTACACCTTC. Residues: CASSPQGEYGYTF.

The chain links TRBV27 to TRBJ2-7, with 7 bases that match TRBD1. Germline lookup yields CDR1 MNHEY and CDR2 SMNVEV (reference sequence). Trimming cost V 6 bases and J 0 bases; bases outside gene matches: 5. The CDR3 has 14 amino acids. The CDR3: CASRRTGSSYEQYF. CDR3 coding DNA: TGTGCCAGCAGGAGGACAGGCAGCTCCTACGAGCAGTACTTC.

The chain is built from TRBV19 and TRBJ1-2, with D unclear. Trimming removed 5 bases at V and 4 bases at J, with 17 bases between. The CDR3 loop spans 15 amino acids. The germline CDR1 and CDR2 sequences are LNHDA and SQIVND (reference sequence). The CDR3 loop reads CASSPLRREPYGYTF. The CDR3 region has the DNA TGTGCCAGTAGTCCCCTTCGGCGGGAACCCTATGGCTACACCTTC.

The rearrangement joins TRBV18 to TRBJ1-2; 9 positions match TRBD1. The V segment lost 1 base and the J segment 5 bases; nucleotides outside the gene matches: 8. Germline V CDR1 and CDR2: KGHSH, LQKENI. The length of the CDR3 is 16 residues. CDR3 bases: TGTGCCAGCTCACCACTGGACAGGGGACCCCAATATGGCTACACCTTC. This translates into CASSPLDRGPQYGYTF.

The chain links TRBV7-9 to TRBJ2-3, with D possibly being TRBD1 (6 bases). This CDR3 comprises 17 residues. Germline CDR1 and CDR2: SEHNR and FQNEAQ (reference sequence). The V and J ends lost 7 bases and 5 bases respectively, with 25 bases between them. CDR3 DNA sequence: TGTGCCAGCATCCTCTCGGACAGACGGCCCCTCGGAGATACGCAGTATTTT. It codes for CASILSDRRPLGDTQYF. Full variable domain (rest looked up from reference TRBV7-9 and TRBJ2-3): DTGVSQNPRHKITKRGQNVTFRCDPISEHNRLYWYRQTLGQGPEFLTYFQNEAQLEKSRLLSDRFSAERPKGSFSTLEIQRTEQGDSAMYLCASILSDRRPLGDTQYFGPGTRLTVL.

V and J are TRBV18 and TRBJ2-3, with D unclear. CDR1 is KGHSH, CDR2 LQKENI, per germline. The CDR3 is made up of 13 amino acids. V lost 2 bases and J 0 bases, leaving 3 bases between the germline ends. CDR3 in DNA: TGTGCCAGCTCACCATTGAGCACAGATACGCAGTATTTT. Protein: CASSPLSTDTQYF.

The chain combines TRBV6-2 or TRBV6-3 with TRBJ2-1, with D perhaps matching TRBD2 (5 bases). Trimming shortened V by 6 bases and J by 6 bases, and 15 bases separated the two germline ends. CDR3 length: 14 residues. CDR1 and CDR2 (germline): MNHEY, SVGEGT. CDR3 DNA: TGTGCCAGCAGCCCGGACTCCGAGGTCAATGAGCAGTTCTTC. It yields the protein CASSPDSEVNEQFF.

The V call is TRBV4-3, the J call TRBJ1-3; D call uncertain. V lost 0 bases to trimming and J lost 0 bases, with 6 bases between them. In germline, CDR1 is LGHNA, CDR2 YSLEER. The CDR3 spans 15 residues. This CDR3 is CASSQDWISGNTIYF. CDR3 nucleotides: TGCGCCAGCAGCCAAGATTGGATCTCTGGAAACACCATATATTTT.

The chain carries TRBV4-3 and TRBJ1-3; D is unclear. The germline gives CDR1 LGHNA, CDR2 YSLEER. CDR3 length: 15 residues. V was trimmed by 0 bases and J by 1 base, leaving 7 bases between them. CDR3 loop: CASSQEPVSGNTIYF. The CDR3 region has the DNA TGCGCCAGCAGCCAAGAACCCGTTTCTGGAAACACCATATATTTT.

A few counts support this clone. V and J are TRBV7-9 and TRBJ1-6, with a possible D match to TRBD1 (5 bases). V lost 3 bases, J lost 10 bases, and 13 bases lay in between. Germline lookup yields CDR1 SEHNR and CDR2 FQNEAQ (reference sequence). CDR3 size: 14 residues. DNA of the CDR3: TGTGCCAGCAGCTTGGCTTCAGGGAACTCACCCCTCCACTTT. This sequence encodes CASSLASGNSPLHF. The full variable domain, in which reference TRBV7-9 and TRBJ1-6 provide the parts outside the CDR3, is DTGVSQNPRHKITKRGQNVTFRCDPISEHNRLYWYRQTLGQGPEFLTYFQNEAQLEKSRLLSDRFSAERPKGSFSTLEIQRTEQGDSAMYLCASSLASGNSPLHFGNGTRLTVT.

The chain uses TRBV7-6 and TRBJ2-2; D call uncertain. The CDR3 extends over 14 amino acids. V was cut by 4 bases and J by 6 bases, with 12 bases left in between. Germline V gene lookup returns CDR1 SGHVS and CDR2 FNYEAQ. CDR3 protein: CASSSPGRPGELFF. The CDR3 bases are TGTGCCAGCAGCTCCCCCGGGCGTCCCGGGGAGCTGTTTTTT.

This clone appeared once. V gene TRBV7-2 combines with J gene TRBJ2-2, with TRBD1 matching over 10 bases. This CDR3 has 16 amino acids. CDR1 SGHTA and CDR2 FQGNSA come from the germline V gene. Trimming cost V 5 bases and J 5 bases; bases outside gene matches: 8. The CDR3 region is CASSLFRDRGTGELFF. The CDR3 DNA sequence: TGTGCCAGCAGCCTGTTCCGGGACAGGGGAACCGGGGAGCTGTTTTTT. Full variable domain (outside the CDR3, taken from reference TRBV7-2 and TRBJ2-2): GAGVSQSPSNKVTEKGKDVELRCDPISGHTALYWYRQSLGQGLEFLIYFQGNSAPDKSGLPSDRFSAERTGGSVSTLTIQRTQQEDSAVYLCASSLFRDRGTGELFFGEGSRLTVL.